This TCR beta chain originates from a study of T cells in Graves' hyperthyroidism and ophthalmopathy. About the study: Peripheral blood sampling occurred at initial diagnosis, before any treatment.

From RNA transcripts, TCR beta CDR3 regions were amplified. TCR CDR3 underwent first-round RT-PCR with the HTBI primer set. TCRdb independently ran MiXCR on the multiplex PCR reads; one entry per CDR3 protein. The sample consists of approximately 640,000 distinct CDR3 sequences, 15% to 20% of them appearing once. Researchers barred patients who had uncontrolled infection, other autoimmune disease, pregnancy or lactation. Trimming left V 6 bases short and J 8 bases short, with 13 bases between. Germline V CDR1 and CDR2: MNHNS, SASEGT. The CDR3 runs 12 residues. This clonotype has a count of ten or more. Antigen specificity is unknown. Study outcomes and limitations: It was a median approximately 6.9 months before onset that the model predicted ophthalmopathy. Most clonotypes expanded in thyroid above 0.001 were likewise present in blood.

The chain links TRBV6-1 to TRBJ1-2, with a possible D match to TRBD1 (5 bases). Sequencing was performed on blood. This TCR derives from a woman aged 25 to 39 with Graves' hyperthyroidism. The CDR3 reads CASSSYDSGYTF. Here the CDR3 DNA reads TGTGCCAGCAGCTCTTACGACAGCGGCTACACCTTC.